The present T cell receptor beta chain was sequenced within a study of T cell repertoires in cytomegalovirus infection. Turning to the study itself: Through public TCR beta signatures, both CMV infection and matching HLA type were indicated.

MiXCR, applied by TCRdb to the reads, yields one record per CDR3 protein. The sample consists of approximately 500,000 distinct CDR3 sequences, approximately 15% of them appearing once. This clonotype was recorded many times. Its target is not known. This CDR3 is 15 amino acids long. Germline values: CDR1 MDHEN, CDR2 SYDVKM. Trimming took 5 bases from V and 3 from J, leaving 16 bases between them. Study-wide findings and caveats: HLA-C-restricted CMV-specific TCR beta clonotypes were dominant in the ex vivo response. Using cumulative public TCR beta family frequency, the authors identified those who carried CMV together with the relevant HLA.

Specimen: CD8+ T cells from PBMCs. The TCR sequence derives from a human donor in good health (CMV status not recorded). Some clones in this sample may be carry-over from other donors' samples. V usage is TRBV28 and J usage is TRBJ1-1, with D unresolved. CDR3 DNA sequence: TGTGCCAGCAGTCCCATCCCGCATAGGGACACTGAAGCTTTCTTT. This sequence encodes CASSPIPHRDTEAFF. Full variable domain (remainder filled in from reference TRBV28 and TRBJ1-1): DVKVTQSSRYLVKRTGEKVFLECVQDMDHENMFWYRQDPGLGLRLIYFSYDVKMKEKGDIPEGYSVSREKKERFSLILESASTNQTSMYLCASSPIPHRDTEAFFGQGTRLTVV.